Each of the 20 T cell receptor beta chains below was sequenced from the same sample in a study of T cell repertoires in cytomegalovirus infection. In TCRdb, the reads were re-called with MiXCR into one record per CDR3 protein. The sample records about 830,000 distinct CDR3 sequences, 32% being singletons. Their specific antigens are unknown. Here the sequenced sample was cultured CD8+ T cells from PBMCs, taken from culture after CMV antigen stimulation. Receptors originate from a human donor in good health (CMV status not recorded). Some clones in this sample may be carry-over from other donors' samples.

The rearrangement joins TRBV10-3 to TRBJ2-2; D is perhaps TRBD2 (5 bases). Between the trimmed V and J ends, which lost 11 bases and 0 bases, there was a span of 19 bases. The CDR3 is 16 residues long. Germline V lookup: CDR1 ENHRY, CDR2 SYGVKD. CDR3 in amino acids: CASRGQETANTGELFF. Here the CDR3 DNA reads TGTGCCTCAAGAGGGCAGGAGACTGCGAACACCGGGGAGCTGTTTTTT.

A word on this clonotype: A clone one base away is much larger, so this may be a read error. This chain uses TRBV7-2 with TRBJ2-5; D ambiguous. The CDR3 is made up of 12 amino acids. The germline V and J ends were trimmed by 10 bases and 3 bases, with 12 bases remaining between them. Germline V lookup: CDR1 SGHTA, CDR2 FQGNSA. Written as DNA, the CDR3 is TGTGCCAACACCAATCCTGAAGAGACCCAGTACTTC. Translation: CANTNPEETQYF.

The chain carries TRBV27 and TRBJ2-1; tentatively, D is TRBD2 (5 bases). The CDR3 covers 14 residues. V was cut by 5 bases and J by 4 bases, with 12 bases left in between. Looked up from germline, CDR1 is MNHEY and CDR2 is SMNVEV (reference sequence). CDR3 nucleotide sequence: TGTGCCAGCAGTACCGGACTCGAGTACAATGAGCAGTTCTTC. Amino acids: CASSTGLEYNEQFF.

The rearrangement joins TRBV24-1 to TRBJ1-5; D is uncertain. The CDR3 runs to 12 residues. V dropped 6 bases and J dropped 7 bases, with 9 bases sitting between them. The germline CDR1 and CDR2 sequences are KGHDR and SFDVKD. The CDR3 protein is CATSSGGQPQHF. CDR3 bases: TGTGCCACCAGTTCGGGAGGGCAGCCCCAGCATTTT.

CDR3 DNA sequence: TGCAGCGTAACTAGCGGGGGCCCCTTCGAGCAGTTCTTC. Its protein product is CSVTSGGPFEQFF. V usage is TRBV29-1 and J usage is TRBJ2-1; 11 bases agree with TRBD2. V trimming: 6 bases; J trimming: 10 bases; junction bases outside the gene matches: 8. The CDR3 is made up of 13 amino acids. Germline V lookup: CDR1 SQVTM, CDR2 ANQGSEA.

This chain uses TRBV2 with TRBJ2-1, with D unclear. The CDR3 runs to 16 residues. Trimming cost V 2 bases and J 2 bases, with 13 bases left between them. Germline V lookup: CDR1 SNHLY, CDR2 FYNNEI. CDR3 sequence (DNA): TGTGCCAGCAGTGAAATCGGCATATCAACCTACAATGAGCAGTTCTTC. This gives the protein CASSEIGISTYNEQFF.

The DNA of the CDR3 is TGTGCCAGCAGCACTAGGGAGGGGAACGGGGACACCATATATTTT. Protein sequence: CASSTREGNGDTIYF. This chain uses TRBV7-9 with TRBJ1-3; perhaps TRBD1 as D (5 bases). The ends were cut back, 5 bases at V and 8 bases at J, with 19 bases in the middle. The CDR3 has 15 amino acids. CDR1 SEHNR and CDR2 FQNEAQ come from the germline V gene (reference sequence).

On this clonotype: This clone may be a read error of a much larger clone one base away. V usage is TRBV6-6 and J usage is TRBJ2-7, with TRBD1 matching 8 bases. This CDR3 has 12 residues. Germline CDR1 and CDR2: MNHNY and SVGAGI (reference sequence). V gave up 6 bases and J gave up 4 bases; unmatched junction bases: 2. The CDR3 DNA is TGTGCCAGCAGCCGGGACAGGTACGAGCAGTACTTC. Its translation is CASSRDRYEQYF.

The chain recombines TRBV4-1 with TRBJ1-5; TRBD1 might be the D (6 bases). This CDR3 is 15 amino acids long. In germline, CDR1 is MGHRA, CDR2 YSYEKL. Trimming cost V 0 bases and J 6 bases, with 12 bases left between them. CDR3 protein: CASSQDRGRAQPQHF. The CDR3 DNA follows: TGCGCCAGCAGCCAAGATAGGGGGAGGGCTCAGCCCCAGCATTTT.

This clonotype was observed at least ten times. The chain carries TRBV14 and TRBJ1-1; TRBD1 aligns across 7 bases. Germline CDR1 reads SGHDN; CDR2 reads FVKESK. The length of the CDR3 is 15 residues. V lost 3 bases to trimming and J lost 4 bases; unmatched junction nucleotides: 8. In DNA, the CDR3 is TGTGCCAGCAGCCAGTTTGGGGACAGATTCACTGAAGCTTTCTTT. It codes for CASSQFGDRFTEAFF.

The sample holds many counts of this clonotype. The chain employs TRBV7-2 and TRBJ2-3; no definite D call. The CDR3 is made up of 13 amino acids. Trimming cost V 0 bases and J 2 bases, with 3 bases left between them. Germline loops: CDR1 SGHTA, CDR2 FQGNSA. The CDR3: CASSLAPTDTQYF. The CDR3 coding sequence is TGTGCCAGCAGCTTAGCGCCCACAGATACGCAGTATTTT.

There are a few counts of this clonotype. The CDR3 DNA reads TGCAGTGCCCGGACGTCCGGGACTAAGAACACCGGGGAGCTGTTTTTT. Translating gives CSARTSGTKNTGELFF. The chain couples TRBV20-1 to TRBJ2-2; 7 bases are shared with TRBD2. V trimming: 6 bases; J trimming: 1 base; junction bases outside the gene matches: 11. Germline CDR1 is DFQATT and CDR2 is SNEGSKA (reference sequence). The CDR3 sequence is 16 residues long.

This clonotype occurred a few times. The chain is built from TRBV20-1 and TRBJ2-2; a weak D match, TRBD1 (6 bases). V was trimmed by 5 bases and J by 4 bases, leaving 11 bases between them. CDR1 and CDR2 from the germline V gene are DFQATT and SNEGSKA (reference sequence). The CDR3 loop spans 13 amino acids. CDR3 in DNA: TGCAGTGCTTTGGACAGAATCACCGGGGAGCTGTTTTTT. Translation: CSALDRITGELFF.

The chain links TRBV27 to TRBJ1-2, with D uncertain. The V gene's germline CDR1 is MNHEY and CDR2 SMNVEV (reference sequence). CDR3 size: 13 residues. The V end was cut by 8 bases, the J end by 5 bases, with 15 bases between. The CDR3 sequence is CASAGPFQYGYTF. For the CDR3, the DNA is TGTGCCAGCGCCGGTCCCTTTCAGTATGGCTACACCTTC.

The CDR3 spells CASGLGGLNTEAFF. CDR3 nucleotide sequence: TGTGCTAGTGGTTTGGGGGGTCTGAACACTGAAGCTTTCTTT. The chain has TRBV12-5 and TRBJ1-1, with D uncertain. V was clipped by 1 base and J by 0 bases, with 6 bases between them. Germline CDR1 reads LGHNT; CDR2 reads FRNRAP. This CDR3 comprises 14 residues.

The V call is TRBV28, the J call TRBJ2-6, with D tentatively TRBD1 (5 bases). Per germline, CDR1 MDHEN and CDR2 SYDVKM. This CDR3 is 15 amino acids long. V lost 7 bases and J 0 bases, leaving 10 bases between the germline ends. CDR3 sequence: CASIQETSGANVLTF. The CDR3 DNA reads as TGTGCCAGCATACAGGAGACCTCTGGGGCCAACGTCCTGACTTTC.

The V call is TRBV4-1, the J call TRBJ2-7; tentative D call: TRBD1 (5 bases). V was pared by 1 base and J by 2 bases, with 9 bases between. The CDR3 covers 14 residues. The germline V gene encodes CDR1 MGHRA and CDR2 YSYEKL. Here the CDR3 DNA reads TGCGCCAGCAGCCAAGTGACAGCCACCTACGAGCAGTACTTC. It yields the protein CASSQVTATYEQYF.

For this clonotype: A much larger clonotype is one base distant, so this may be a read error. The conserved phenylalanine or tryptophan is not found at the CDR3 terminus, so this likely reflects a read error. The V call is TRBV7-2, the J call TRBJ2-3, with TRBD2 as a possible D gene (7 bases). The CDR3 totals 16 residues. Germline V gene lookup returns CDR1 SGHTA and CDR2 FQGNSA. V lost 4 bases, J lost 3 bases, and 17 bases lay in between. CDR3: CASSSLGGGYTDTQYY. The CDR3 DNA reads as TGTGCCAGCAGCTCCCTAGGGGGGGGATATACAGATACGCAGTATTAT.

The chain combines TRBV7-9 with TRBJ1-1, with D perhaps TRBD1 (5 bases). V was pared by 4 bases and J by 5 bases, with 14 bases between. This CDR3 is built from 14 residues. Germline V lookup: CDR1 SEHNR, CDR2 FQNEAQ (reference sequence). The CDR3 nucleotides are TGTGCCAGCAGCTCCCGGGACCGCAGGACTGAAGCTTTCTTT. It encodes CASSSRDRRTEAFF.

Turning to this clonotype: One junction end does not reproduce the germline sequence, and a read error may be involved. The rearrangement joins TRBV27 to TRBJ2-5; 8 bases agree with TRBD2. Germline values: CDR1 MNHEY, CDR2 SMNVEV (reference sequence). The CDR3 covers 15 residues. The CDR3 loop is CTSSYSGEGQETQYF. CDR3 DNA: TGTACCAGCAGCTATAGCGGGGAGGGCCAAGAGACCCAGTACTTC.